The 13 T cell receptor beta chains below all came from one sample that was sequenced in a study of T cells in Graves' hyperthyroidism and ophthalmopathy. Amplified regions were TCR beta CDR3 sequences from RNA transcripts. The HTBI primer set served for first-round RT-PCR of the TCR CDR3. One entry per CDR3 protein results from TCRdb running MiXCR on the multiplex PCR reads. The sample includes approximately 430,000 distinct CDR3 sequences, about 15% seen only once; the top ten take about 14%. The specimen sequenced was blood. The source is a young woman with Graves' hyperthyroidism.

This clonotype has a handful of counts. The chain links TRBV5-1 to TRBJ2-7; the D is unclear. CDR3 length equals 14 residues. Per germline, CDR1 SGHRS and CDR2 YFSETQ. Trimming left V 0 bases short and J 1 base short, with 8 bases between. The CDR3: CASSLDSVSYEQYF. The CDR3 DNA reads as TGCGCCAGCAGCTTGGATTCTGTTTCCTACGAGCAGTACTTC. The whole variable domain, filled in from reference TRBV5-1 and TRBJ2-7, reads KAGVTQTPRYLIKTRGQQVTLSCSPISGHRSVSWYQQTPGQGLQFLFEYFSETQRNKGNFPGRFSGRQFSNSRSEMNVSTLELGDSALYLCASSLDSVSYEQYFGPGTRLTVT.

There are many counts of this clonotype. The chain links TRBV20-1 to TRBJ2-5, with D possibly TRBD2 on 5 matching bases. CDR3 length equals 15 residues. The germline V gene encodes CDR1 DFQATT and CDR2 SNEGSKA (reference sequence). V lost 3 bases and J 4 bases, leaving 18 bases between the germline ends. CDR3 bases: TGCAGTGCTAGCCCCCTGACTAACGACGGAGAGACCCAGTACTTC. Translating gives CSASPLTNDGETQYF.

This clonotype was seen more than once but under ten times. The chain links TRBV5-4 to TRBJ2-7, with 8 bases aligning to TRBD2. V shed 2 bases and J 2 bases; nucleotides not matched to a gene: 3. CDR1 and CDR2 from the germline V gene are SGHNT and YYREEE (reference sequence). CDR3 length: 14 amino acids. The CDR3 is CASSLKRETYEQYF. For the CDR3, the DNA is TGTGCCAGCAGCTTAAAGCGGGAGACCTACGAGCAGTACTTC.

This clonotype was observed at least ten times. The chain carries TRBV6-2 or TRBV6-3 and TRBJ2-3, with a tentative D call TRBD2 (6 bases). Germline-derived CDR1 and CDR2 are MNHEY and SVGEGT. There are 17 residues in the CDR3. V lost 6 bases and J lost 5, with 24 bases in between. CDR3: CASSPSGLPPFIDTQYF. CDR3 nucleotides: TGTGCCAGCAGCCCGAGTGGACTACCCCCCTTCATAGATACGCAGTATTTT.

CDR3 residues: CASSLRARAPGETQYF. Written as DNA, the CDR3 is TGCGCCAGCAGCTTGCGGGCCAGGGCTCCCGGCGAGACCCAGTACTTC. The chain combines TRBV5-1 with TRBJ2-5; D possibly corresponds to TRBD1 (5 bases). Germline V gives CDR1 SGHRS, CDR2 YFSETQ. The CDR3 has 16 amino acids. The V end was cut by 1 base, the J end by 5 bases, with 18 bases between.

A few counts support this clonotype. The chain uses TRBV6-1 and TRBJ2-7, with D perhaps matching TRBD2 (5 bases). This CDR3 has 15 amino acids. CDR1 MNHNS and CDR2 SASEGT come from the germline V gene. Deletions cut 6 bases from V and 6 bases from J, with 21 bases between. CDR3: CASRVVPDSRCEQYF. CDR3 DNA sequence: TGTGCCAGCAGAGTAGTACCGGACTCTCGCTGCGAGCAGTACTTC.

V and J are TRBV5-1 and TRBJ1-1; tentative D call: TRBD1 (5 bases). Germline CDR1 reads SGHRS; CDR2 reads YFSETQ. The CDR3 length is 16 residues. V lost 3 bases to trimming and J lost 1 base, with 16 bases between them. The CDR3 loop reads CASSSLPGRENTEAFF. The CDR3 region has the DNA TGCGCCAGCAGCTCATTACCGGGACGGGAGAACACTGAAGCTTTCTTT.

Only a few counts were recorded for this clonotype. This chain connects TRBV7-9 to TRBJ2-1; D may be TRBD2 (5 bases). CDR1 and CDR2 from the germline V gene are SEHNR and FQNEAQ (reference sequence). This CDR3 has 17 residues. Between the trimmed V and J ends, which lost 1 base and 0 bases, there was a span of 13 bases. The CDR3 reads CASSLGLAATSYNEQFF. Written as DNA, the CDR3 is TGTGCCAGCAGCTTAGGGCTAGCCGCTACCTCCTACAATGAGCAGTTCTTC.

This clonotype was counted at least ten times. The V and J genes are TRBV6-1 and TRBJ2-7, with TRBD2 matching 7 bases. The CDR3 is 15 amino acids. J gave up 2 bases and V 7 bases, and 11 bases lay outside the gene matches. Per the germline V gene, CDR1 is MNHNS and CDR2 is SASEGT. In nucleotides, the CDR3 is TGTGCCAGCACCCCTCCCGGACGGGGGGCCTACGAGCAGTACTTC. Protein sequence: CASTPPGRGAYEQYF.

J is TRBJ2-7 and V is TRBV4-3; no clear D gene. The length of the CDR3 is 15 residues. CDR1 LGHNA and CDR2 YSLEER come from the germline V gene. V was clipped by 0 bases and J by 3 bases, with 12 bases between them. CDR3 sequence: CASSQDSAGYYEQYF. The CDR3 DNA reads TGCGCCAGCAGCCAAGATTCGGCAGGTTACTACGAGCAGTACTTC.

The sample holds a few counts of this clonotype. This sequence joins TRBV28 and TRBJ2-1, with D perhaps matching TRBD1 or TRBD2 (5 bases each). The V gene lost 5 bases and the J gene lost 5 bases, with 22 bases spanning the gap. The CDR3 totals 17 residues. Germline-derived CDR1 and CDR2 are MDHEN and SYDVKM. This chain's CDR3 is CASSTPSREGLNNEQFF. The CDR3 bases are TGTGCCAGCAGTACTCCTTCCCGCGAGGGGCTAAACAATGAGCAGTTCTTC.

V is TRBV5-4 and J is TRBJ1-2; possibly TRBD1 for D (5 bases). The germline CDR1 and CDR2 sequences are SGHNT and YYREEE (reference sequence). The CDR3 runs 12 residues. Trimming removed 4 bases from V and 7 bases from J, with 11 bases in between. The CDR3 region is CASSPSGFGYTF. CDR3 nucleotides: TGTGCCAGCAGCCCATCAGGGTTTGGCTACACCTTC. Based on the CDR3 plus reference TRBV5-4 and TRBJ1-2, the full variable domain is ETGVTQSPTHLIKTRGQQVTLRCSSQSGHNTVSWYQQALGQGPQFIFQYYREEENGRGNFPPRFSGLQFPNYSSELNVNALELDDSALYLCASSPSGFGYTFGSGTRLTVV.

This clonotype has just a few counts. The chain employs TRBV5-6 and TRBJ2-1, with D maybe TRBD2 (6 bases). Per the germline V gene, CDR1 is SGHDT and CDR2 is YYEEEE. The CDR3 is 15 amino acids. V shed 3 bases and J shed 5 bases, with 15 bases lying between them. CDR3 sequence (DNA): TGTGCCAGCAGCTCCCCTCCGACGGGGGACAATGAGCAGTTCTTC. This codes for CASSSPPTGDNEQFF. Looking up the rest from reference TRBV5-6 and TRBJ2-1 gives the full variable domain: DAGVTQSPTHLIKTRGQQVTLRCSPKSGHDTVSWYQQALGQGPQFIFQYYEEEERQRGNFPDRFSGHQFPNYSSELNVNALLLGDSALYLCASSSPPTGDNEQFFGPGTRLTVL.